These T cell receptor beta chains were read from a single sample in a study of blood T cell repertoires in COVID-19. The table came from immunoSEQ multiplex PCR; TCRdb's copy has only in-frame clones and leaves some out. This table holds 340,000 or so clones, around 87% found once. Sequencing was done on a sample of peripheral blood. The receptors stem from a man in his fifties with active or convalescent COVID-19. Both conserved end residues are part of each CDR3. D genes are given only for firm matches. Not every row has a clone size; where given, it reads once, few, many or a size class.

CDR3	DNA	size	D	J	V
CASSPVGGGRAYEQYF	TGTGCCAGCAGTCCGGTCGGGGGAGGACGGGCCTACGAGCAGTACTTC	NA	NA	TRBJ2-7	TRBV28
CASSLEYTGGLDGYTF	TGTGCCAGCAGCTTGGAATACACAGGGGGCCTAGATGGCTACACCTTC	NA	TRBD1	TRBJ1-2	TRBV5-4
CASSQGTGYGYTF	TGTGCCAGCTCACAGGGGACAGGCTATGGCTACACCTTC	NA	TRBD1	TRBJ1-2	TRBV18
CASRDRDAGNTIYF	TGTGCCAGCAGGGACAGGGACGCTGGAAACACCATATATTTT	NA	TRBD1	TRBJ1-3	TRBV3-1/TRBV3-2
CASSLVRGNEQYF	TGTGCCAGCAGCTTAGTCAGGGGAAACGAGCAGTACTTC	NA	NA	TRBJ2-7	TRBV11-2
CASSFDGGANYGYTF	TGCGCCAGCAGCTTCGACGGAGGAGCTAACTATGGCTACACCTTC	few	NA	TRBJ1-2	TRBV5-1
CASSPKRLQETQYF	TGTGCCAGCAGCCCGAAGCGGCTACAAGAGACCCAGTACTTC	NA	NA	TRBJ2-5	TRBV14
CASSQAGAGADHTGELFF	TGCGCCAGCAGCCAAGCGGGGGCGGGGGCGGATCACACCGGGGAGCTGTTTTTT	NA	NA	TRBJ2-2	TRBV4-3
CASSRTNPYEQYF	TGTGCCAGCAGCCGGACTAACCCCTACGAGCAGTACTTC	NA	NA	TRBJ2-7	TRBV5-6
CAWTNVRQGVRTTNEKLFF	TGTGCCTGGACCAACGTCCGACAGGGCGTAAGAACAACTAATGAAAAACTGTTTTTT	NA	TRBD1	TRBJ1-4	TRBV30
CASSSNRGRNTEAFF	TGTGCCAGCAGCTCCAACAGGGGAAGGAACACTGAAGCTTTCTTT	few	TRBD1	TRBJ1-1	TRBV7-9
CASSLRTGFNQPQHF	TGTGCCAGCAGTTTAAGGACAGGGTTCAATCAGCCCCAGCATTTT	NA	TRBD1	TRBJ1-5	TRBV6-5
CASTEDSYGYTF	TGTGCCAGCACCGAGGATTCCTATGGCTACACCTTC	NA	NA	TRBJ1-2	TRBV28
CASSLGRENSPLHF	TGTGCCAGCAGCTTGGGACGGGAAAATTCACCCCTCCACTTT	few	NA	TRBJ1-6	TRBV5-8
CASSITPGRPFQPQHF	TGTGCCAGTAGTATCACCCCAGGCCGCCCTTTTCAGCCCCAGCATTTT	once	NA	TRBJ1-5	TRBV19
CASSLGQSSGNTIYF	TGTGCCAGCTCCCTGGGACAGAGCTCTGGAAACACCATATATTTT	NA	TRBD1	TRBJ1-3	TRBV18
CASSLQGVGINTEAFF	TGTGCCAGCAGCTTACAGGGTGTGGGTATTAACACTGAAGCTTTCTTT	few	NA	TRBJ1-1	TRBV5-5
CASSLADRAETQYF	TGTGCCAGCAGCTTAGCGGACAGGGCGGAGACCCAGTACTTC	NA	TRBD1	TRBJ2-5	TRBV7-9
CSVASNSETQYF	TGCAGCGTTGCGTCGAACTCAGAGACCCAGTACTTC	NA	NA	TRBJ2-5	TRBV29-1
CASSVGLASDINTGELFF	TGTGCCAGCAGCGTCGGACTAGCGTCGGATATTAACACCGGGGAGCTGTTTTTT	NA	TRBD2	TRBJ2-2	TRBV9
CAISESPGGGTEAFF	TGTGCCATCAGTGAGTCGCCGGGGGGAGGCACTGAAGCTTTCTTT	NA	NA	TRBJ1-1	TRBV10-3
CASNALDRGPGNTEAFF	TGTGCCAGTAATGCCTTGGACAGGGGGCCAGGGAACACTGAAGCTTTCTTT	NA	TRBD1	TRBJ1-1	TRBV19
CASTRGGYETQYF	TGTGCCAGTACCCGGGGGGGATACGAGACCCAGTACTTC	NA	TRBD2	TRBJ2-5	TRBV7-9
CASSLELRGGRNFYTF	TGTGCCAGCAGCTTGGAACTTAGGGGGGGACGCAATTTCTACACCTTC	NA	NA	TRBJ1-2	TRBV11-2
CASSVDTEFGTEAFF	TGTGCCAGCAGCGTAGATACGGAGTTTGGCACTGAAGCTTTCTTT	NA	NA	TRBJ1-1	TRBV9
CAISESGGGTEAFF	TGTGCCATCAGTGAGTCTGGGGGGGGCACTGAAGCTTTCTTT	NA	NA	TRBJ1-1	TRBV10-3
CASRTHSTDILRDNEKLFF	TGTGCCAGTAGGACTCACTCAACAGATATACTTCGGGATAATGAAAAACTGTTTTTT	NA	NA	TRBJ1-4	TRBV19
CASSLGSIYEQYF	TGCGCCAGCAGCTTGGGCAGTATCTACGAGCAGTACTTC	once	NA	TRBJ2-7	TRBV5-1
CATSRIGYGYTF	TGTGCCACCTCGAGGATTGGCTATGGCTACACCTTC	once	NA	TRBJ1-2	TRBV5-5
CASSRDRVGGGYTF	TGTGCCAGCAGCCGGGACAGGGTGGGAGGTGGCTACACCTTC	NA	TRBD1	TRBJ1-2	TRBV5-4
CASSQDPAGYGYTF	TGTGCCAGCTCACAGGATCCCGCGGGTTATGGCTACACCTTC	NA	NA	TRBJ1-2	TRBV18
CASSQGGFSYNEQFF	TGCGCCAGCAGCCAAGGTGGCTTCAGTTACAATGAGCAGTTCTTC	NA	NA	TRBJ2-1	TRBV4-1
CASSIYRAPNQPQHF	TGTGCCAGCAGCATCTACAGGGCGCCTAATCAGCCCCAGCATTTT	NA	NA	TRBJ1-5	TRBV7-2
CASSPRQGMDTGELFF	TGTGCCAGCTCACCACGACAGGGGATGGACACCGGGGAGCTGTTTTTT	NA	TRBD1	TRBJ2-2	TRBV18
CASSEQQWYGYTF	TGTGCCAGCAGTGAACAACAGTGGTATGGCTACACCTTC	NA	NA	TRBJ1-2	TRBV6-1
CASSPGGRSSYNEQFF	TGCGCCAGCAGCCCCGGGGGACGGAGCTCCTACAATGAGCAGTTCTTC	NA	NA	TRBJ2-1	TRBV5-1